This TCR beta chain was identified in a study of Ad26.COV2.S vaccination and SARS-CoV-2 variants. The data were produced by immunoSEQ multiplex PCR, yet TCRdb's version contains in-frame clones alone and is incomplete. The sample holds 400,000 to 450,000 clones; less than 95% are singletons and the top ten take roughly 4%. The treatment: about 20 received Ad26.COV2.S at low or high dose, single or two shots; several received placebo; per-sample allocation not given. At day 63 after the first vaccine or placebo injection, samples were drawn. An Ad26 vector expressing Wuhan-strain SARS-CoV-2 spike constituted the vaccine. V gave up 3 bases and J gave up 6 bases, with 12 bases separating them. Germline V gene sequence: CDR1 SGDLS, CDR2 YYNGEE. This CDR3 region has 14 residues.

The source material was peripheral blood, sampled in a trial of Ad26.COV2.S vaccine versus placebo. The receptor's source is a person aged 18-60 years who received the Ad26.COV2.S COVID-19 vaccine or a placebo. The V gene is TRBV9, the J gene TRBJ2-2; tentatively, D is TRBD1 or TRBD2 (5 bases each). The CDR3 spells CASSAGPRAGELFF. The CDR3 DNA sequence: TGTGCCAGCAGCGCGGGACCCCGGGCCGGGGAGCTGTTTTTT.